Listed below are T cell receptor beta chains from one sample, sequenced in a study of OX40 agonist ivuxolimab in advanced cancers. Profiling relied on immunoSEQ multiplex PCR, and the TCRdb table lists in-frame clones only, not all of them. The sample records tens of thousands of clones, 74% being singletons. This material consisted of CD4+ or CD8+ T cells sorted from blood, taken in a trial of the OX40 agonist ivuxolimab. The receptors here all came from an adult with an advanced solid tumor such as melanoma, head and neck, liver or kidney cancer. Each CDR3 is given with its conserved first and last residue. A D gene is named only where the DNA matches it firmly. Size is omitted from some rows. Given values are once, few, many or a class for expanded clones.

clone_size	v_call	d_call	j_call	cdr3_nt	cdr3_aa
-	TRBV4-1	-	TRBJ2-1	TGCGCCAGCAGCCACCCCCCTCGAGAGCAGTTCTTC	CASSHPPREQFF
-	TRBV11-3	-	TRBJ1-2	TGTGCCAGCAGCCCCAATTCTGTTGGCTACACCTTC	CASSPNSVGYTF
-	TRBV7-9	-	TRBJ1-4	TGTGCCAGCAGCCCCGGGTCCCAGTCTAATGAAAAACTGTTTTTT	CASSPGSQSNEKLFF
-	TRBV7-9	-	TRBJ1-2	TGTGCCAGCAGTCAATACGGGTTTGATGGCTACACCTTC	CASSQYGFDGYTF
-	TRBV6-1	-	TRBJ1-6	TGTGCCAGCAGGTCACAGGGAGGGCCCCTCCACTTT	CASRSQGGPLHF
-	TRBV10-3	TRBD2	TRBJ2-7	TGTGCCATCGCGACTAGCGGGACCTACGAGCAGTACTTC	CAIATSGTYEQYF
-	TRBV7-9	TRBD2	TRBJ2-3	TGTGCCAGCAGTACTGGGACTAACACAGATACGCAGTATTTT	CASSTGTNTDTQYF
-	TRBV6-5	-	TRBJ1-1	TGTGCCAGCAGTTCCTCCGGGTTCACTGAAGCTTTCTTT	CASSSSGFTEAFF
few	TRBV10-2	-	TRBJ2-7	TGCGCCAGCAGGACTAACTACGAGCAGTACTTC	CASRTNYEQYF
-	TRBV5-1	-	TRBJ2-1	TGCGCCAGCAGCCCGGCCGAGGCCTACAATGAGCAGTTCTTC	CASSPAEAYNEQFF
-	TRBV13	-	TRBJ2-3	TGTGCCAGCAGCTTAGGGGGGATGAATACGCAGTATTTT	CASSLGGMNTQYF
-	TRBV7-7	-	TRBJ2-3	TGTGCCAGCAGCTTTAGACTAGAGTCAGATACGCAGTATTTT	CASSFRLESDTQYF
few	TRBV27	-	TRBJ1-1	TGTGCCAGCAGTTCAACGACCCCCAAAAGGGGTAACATGAACACTGAAGCTTTCTTT	CASSSTTPKRGNMNTEAFF
-	TRBV2	TRBD1	TRBJ2-2	TGTGCCAGCGGGGGACAGGGGGCTATCACCCCGAACACCGGGGAGCTGTTTTTT	CASGGQGAITPNTGELFF
-	TRBV5-1	-	TRBJ1-6	TGCGCCAGCAGCTTGAGCAGCTCCTATAATTCACCCCTCCACTTT	CASSLSSSYNSPLHF
once	TRBV7-2	TRBD1	TRBJ1-1	TGTGCCAGCAGCCCTTTGGACAGGCCGAACACTGAAGCTTTCTTT	CASSPLDRPNTEAFF
-	TRBV7-7	TRBD1	TRBJ2-7	TGTGCCAGCAGCGCGGGCCCGGGACAGGGTGTTTACGAGCAGTACTTC	CASSAGPGQGVYEQYF
-	TRBV11-2	TRBD2	TRBJ2-5	TGTGCCAGCAGCTTAGGGGCTAGCGGGGGGCTACAAGAGACCCAGTACTTC	CASSLGASGGLQETQYF
once	TRBV20-1	-	TRBJ2-1	TGCAGTGCTAGAGATTTGCGACAGCCGTTCTTC	CSARDLRQPFF
once	TRBV9	-	TRBJ1-1	TGTGCCAGCAGCTCCCACCGGGACACTGAAGCTTTCTTT	CASSSHRDTEAFF
-	TRBV19	-	TRBJ1-5	TGTGCCAGTAGTATAGATCCGGAGGGGCGGGGGCCCCAGCATTTT	CASSIDPEGRGPQHF
-	TRBV10-2	TRBD1	TRBJ2-5	TGCGCCAGCAGTGAGGCAACCGGGACAGGGATAGAAGAGACCCAGTACTTC	CASSEATGTGIEETQYF
-	TRBV7-6	TRBD1	TRBJ2-5	TGTGCCAGCAGCTTATTTATGTCAGGGGGCGAGACCCAGTACTTC	CASSLFMSGGETQYF
-	TRBV6-1	-	TRBJ1-2	TGTGCCAGCAGTGAAGCCGAGATAGGGAAGCCCCGAAGTTATGGCTACACCTTC	CASSEAEIGKPRSYGYTF
-	TRBV28	-	TRBJ1-5	TGTGCCAGCAGTAGCCCTCTCGGGGGAAGCGGTCAGCCCCAGCATTTT	CASSSPLGGSGQPQHF
few	TRBV2	-	TRBJ1-1	TGTGCCACCAAAAAGGGGAGGAACACTGAAGCTTTCTTT	CATKKGRNTEAFF
-	TRBV9	-	TRBJ1-6	TGTGCCAGCAGCTTCGGGGGCTCTGGTTCACCCCTCCACTTT	CASSFGGSGSPLHF
-	TRBV6-4	-	TRBJ1-4	TGTGCCAGCAGTGTGTTCGCAGGGGACGAAAAACTGTTTTTT	CASSVFAGDEKLFF